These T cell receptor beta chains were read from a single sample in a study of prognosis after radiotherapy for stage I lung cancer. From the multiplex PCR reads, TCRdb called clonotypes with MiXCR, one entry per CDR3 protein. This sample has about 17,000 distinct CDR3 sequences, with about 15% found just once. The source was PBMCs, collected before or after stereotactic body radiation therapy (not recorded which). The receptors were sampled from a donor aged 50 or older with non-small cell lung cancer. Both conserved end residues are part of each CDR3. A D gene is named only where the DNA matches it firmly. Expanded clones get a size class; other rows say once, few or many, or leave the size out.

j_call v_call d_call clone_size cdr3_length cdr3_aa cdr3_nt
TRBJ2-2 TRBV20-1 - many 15 CSARDGLKYTGELFF TGCAGTGCTAGAGATGGGCTAAAATACACCGGGGAGCTGTTTTTT
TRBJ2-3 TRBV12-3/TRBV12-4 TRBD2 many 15 CASSLASGVADTQYF TGTGCCAGCAGTTTAGCTAGCGGGGTGGCAGATACGCAGTATTTT
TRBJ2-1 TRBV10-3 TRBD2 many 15 CAIRKGLAGDNEQFF TGTGCCATCAGGAAGGGACTAGCGGGAGACAATGAGCAGTTCTTC
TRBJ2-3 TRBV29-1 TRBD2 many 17 CSVESRTSGDFTDTQYF TGCAGCGTTGAGAGCCGGACTAGCGGGGATTTCACAGATACGCAGTATTTT
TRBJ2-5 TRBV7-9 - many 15 CASSFTGDSKETQYF TGTGCCAGCAGCTTTACGGGGGACTCAAAAGAGACCCAGTACTTC
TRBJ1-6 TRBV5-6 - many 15 CASSPDGSYNSPLHF TGTGCCAGCAGCCCAGACGGCTCCTATAATTCACCCCTCCACTTT
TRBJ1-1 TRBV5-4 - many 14 CASSLGQLGTEAFF TGTGCCAGCAGCTTGGGACAGTTGGGCACTGAAGCTTTCTTT
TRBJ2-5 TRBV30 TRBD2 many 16 CAWSLVAGGKWKTQYF TGTGCCTGGAGTCTGGTGGCGGGGGGAAAATGGAAGACCCAGTACTTC
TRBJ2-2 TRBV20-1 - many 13 CSAGQPNTGELFF TGCAGTGCTGGACAGCCGAACACCGGGGAGCTGTTTTTT
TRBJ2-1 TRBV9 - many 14 CASSAYRPEDEQFF TGTGCCAGCAGCGCCTACCGTCCCGAGGACGAGCAGTTCTTC
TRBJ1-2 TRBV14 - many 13 CASSQDKGIGYTF TGTGCCAGCAGCCAAGATAAGGGGATTGGCTACACCTTC
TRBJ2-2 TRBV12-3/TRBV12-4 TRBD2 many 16 CASSFGLGANTGELFF TGTGCCAGCAGTTTCGGACTAGGGGCCAACACCGGGGAGCTGTTTTTT
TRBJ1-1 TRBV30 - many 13 CAWSVQGRTEAFF TGTGCCTGGAGTGTACAGGGAAGGACTGAAGCTTTCTTT
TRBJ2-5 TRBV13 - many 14 CASSPGALGETQYF TGTGCCAGCAGTCCAGGGGCCCTCGGGGAGACCCAGTACTTC
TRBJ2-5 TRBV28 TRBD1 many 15 CASIMGTGFGETQYF TGTGCCAGCATTATGGGGACAGGGTTTGGAGAGACCCAGTACTTC
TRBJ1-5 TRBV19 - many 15 CASSIGRQRVWAQHF TGTGCCAGTAGTATCGGGAGACAGCGGGTTTGGGCCCAGCATTTT
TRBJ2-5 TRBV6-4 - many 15 CASSYSGGNQETQYF TGTGCCAGCAGTTATTCTGGGGGAAACCAAGAGACCCAGTACTTC
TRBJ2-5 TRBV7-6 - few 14 CASSSTLSGETQYF TGTGCCAGCAGCTCGACACTGTCTGGCGAGACCCAGTACTTC
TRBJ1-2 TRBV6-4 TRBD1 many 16 CASTSDRGPSRYGYTF TGTGCCAGCACCTCGGACAGGGGGCCCTCTAGGTATGGCTACACCTTC
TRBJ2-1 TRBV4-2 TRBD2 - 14 CASSPRTSGNEQFF TGTGCCAGCAGCCCGAGGACTAGCGGTAATGAGCAGTTCTTC
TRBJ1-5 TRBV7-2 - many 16 CASSLKGGYSNQPQHF TGTGCCAGCAGCTTAAAGGGCGGCTATAGCAATCAGCCCCAGCATTTT
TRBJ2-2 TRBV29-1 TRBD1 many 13 CSVRTGNTGELFF TGCAGCGTCAGGACAGGGAACACCGGGGAGCTGTTTTTT
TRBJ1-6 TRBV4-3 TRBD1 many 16 CASSQDRGQSNSPLHF TGCGCCAGCAGCCAAGATAGGGGACAGTCTAATTCACCCCTCCACTTT
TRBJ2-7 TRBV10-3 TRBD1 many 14 CAISARQGADEQYF TGTGCCATCAGTGCCCGGCAGGGGGCGGACGAGCAGTACTTC
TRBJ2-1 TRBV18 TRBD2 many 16 CASSPPSGGGAHEQFF TGTGCCAGCTCACCACCTTCTGGCGGGGGGGCCCATGAGCAGTTCTTC
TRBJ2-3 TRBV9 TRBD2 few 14 CASRTSESTDTQYF TGTGCCAGCCGGACTAGTGAGAGCACAGATACGCAGTATTTT
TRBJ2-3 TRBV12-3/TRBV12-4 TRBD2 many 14 CASSSGLAGDTQYF TGTGCCAGCAGTTCGGGACTAGCGGGAGATACGCAGTATTTT
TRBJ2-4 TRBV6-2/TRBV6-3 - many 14 CASMTQGAKNIQYF TGTGCCAGCATGACTCAGGGGGCCAAAAACATTCAGTACTTC
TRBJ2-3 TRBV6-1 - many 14 CASSEGFAPDTQYF TGTGCCAGCTCAGAGGGCTTCGCCCCCGATACGCAGTATTTT
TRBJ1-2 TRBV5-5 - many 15 CASSLEWVLDYGYTF TGTGCCAGCAGCTTGGAATGGGTGTTGGACTATGGCTACACCTTC
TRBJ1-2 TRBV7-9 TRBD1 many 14 CASSSPRGLYGYTF TGTGCCAGCAGCTCGCCCAGGGGGCTCTATGGCTACACCTTC
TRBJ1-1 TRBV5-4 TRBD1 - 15 CASSLGQGLGTEAFF TGTGCCAGCAGCTTGGGACAGGGATTGGGCACTGAAGCTTTCTTT
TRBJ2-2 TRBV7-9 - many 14 CAANGRAYTGELFF TGTGCCGCGAACGGGAGAGCCTACACCGGGGAGCTGTTTTTT
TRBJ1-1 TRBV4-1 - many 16 CASSQLGAGMNTEAFF TGCGCCAGCAGCCAACTAGGGGCAGGGATGAACACTGAAGCTTTCTTT
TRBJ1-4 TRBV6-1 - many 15 CASSDSIGFNEKLFF TGTGCCAGCAGTGACTCCATCGGGTTTAATGAAAAACTGTTTTTT
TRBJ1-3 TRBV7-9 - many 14 CASTSGPPGNTIYF TGTGCCAGCACCTCAGGCCCTCCTGGAAACACCATATATTTT
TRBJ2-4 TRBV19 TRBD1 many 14 CASSKRQGSDIQYF TGTGCCAGTAGTAAACGACAGGGTAGTGACATTCAGTACTTC
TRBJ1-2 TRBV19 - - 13 CAGSPPQGQGYTF TGTGCCGGTAGTCCCCCCCAGGGGCAGGGCTATACCTTC
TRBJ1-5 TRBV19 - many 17 CASSIDHRSAGTQPQHF TGTGCCAGTAGTATAGACCATCGGTCGGCAGGGACTCAGCCCCAGCATTTT